A single sample gave rise to the 29 T cell receptor beta chains below, sequenced in a study of cytomegalovirus exposure and HLA in healthy donors. Primers for the PCR totalled 60 Vbeta and 13 Jbeta. Using immunoSEQ multiplex PCR, the repertoire was profiled, and TCRdb retains in-frame clones only, with some absent. The sample includes some 56,000 clones, about 50% seen only once; the top ten take 12%. The sequenced sample was PBMCs. Receptors originate from a human donor in good health.

This chain joins TRBV6-1 and TRBJ1-5; no clear D gene. CDR3 length: 18 residues. Trimming left V 4 bases short and J 0 bases short, with 19 bases between. From germline, CDR1 is MNHNS and CDR2 SASEGT. DNA for the CDR3: TGTGCCAGCAGTGCTTCCGGGATATGGGCGAATAGCAATCAGCCCCAGCATTTT. Its protein is CASSASGIWANSNQPQHF.

The gene calls are TRBV11-2 and TRBJ1-1; TRBD1 matches 7 bases. Per germline, CDR1 SGHAT and CDR2 FQNNGV. CDR3 length equals 13 residues. The J segment lost 1 base and the V segment lost 5 bases, leaving 1 base of the junction unmatched. The CDR3, as DNA: TGTGCCAGCAGCCGACAGGGGAACACTGAAGCTTTCTTT. It codes for CASSRQGNTEAFF.

The CDR3 sequence: CASSFSNSNQPQHF. As DNA, the CDR3 is TGTGCCAGCTCGTTCAGTAATAGCAATCAGCCCCAGCATTTT. The genes are TRBV18 and TRBJ1-5, with no clear D. The germline V and J ends were trimmed by 6 bases and 0 bases, with 9 bases remaining between them. Germline V gene lookup returns CDR1 KGHSH and CDR2 LQKENI. This CDR3 has 14 residues.

Judged by abundance, this clone is medium-sized. V and J are TRBV19 and TRBJ1-5; a weak D match, TRBD1 (6 bases). Trimming left V 7 bases short and J 6 bases short, with 19 bases between. In germline, CDR1 is LNHDA, CDR2 SQIVND (reference sequence). This CDR3 has 15 residues. CDR3 region: CASTDMGNRAQPQHF. CDR3 DNA sequence: TGTGCCAGTACCGATATGGGAAACAGGGCTCAGCCCCAGCATTTT.

The table lists this clone with a few counts. This chain joins TRBV30 and TRBJ2-2, with D unclear. The CDR3 is made up of 15 amino acids. Trimming removed 1 base at V and 2 bases at J, with 11 bases between. Germline loops: CDR1 GTSNPN, CDR2 SVGIG (reference sequence). As DNA, the CDR3 is TGTGCCTGGAGTGGGCACCCCAAAAACACCGGGGAGCTGTTTTTT. Protein sequence: CAWSGHPKNTGELFF. The full variable domain, completed using reference TRBV30 and TRBJ2-2, is SQTIHQWPATLVQPVGSPLSLECTVEGTSNPNLYWYRQAAGRGLQLLFYSVGIGQISSEVPQNLSASRPQDRQFILSSKKLLLSDSGFYLCAWSGHPKNTGELFFGEGSRLTVL.

This rearrangement joins TRBV19 to TRBJ1-1, with a tentative D call TRBD1 (5 bases). V was pared by 1 base and J by 1 base, with 10 bases between. Germline V gene sequence: CDR1 LNHDA, CDR2 SQIVND (reference sequence). CDR3 length equals 15 residues. CDR3 sequence (DNA): TGTGCCAGTAGTATAGGAAGGGGAACGAACACTGAAGCTTTCTTT. It codes for CASSIGRGTNTEAFF. The variable domain in full, completed from reference TRBV19 and TRBJ1-1, reads DGGITQSPKYLFRKEGQNVTLSCEQNLNHDAMYWYRQDPGQGLRLIYYSQIVNDFQKGDIAEGYSVSREKKESFPLTVTSAQKNPTAFYLCASSIGRGTNTEAFFGQGTRLTVV.

A few counts support this clone. The CDR3 reads CAGGGQHTQYF. The CDR3 region has the DNA TGTGCTGGGGGGGGGCAACATACGCAGTATTTT. The V call is TRBV7-9, the J call TRBJ2-3; weak D call: TRBD2 (7 bases). This CDR3 contains 11 residues. The germline V gene has CDR1 SEHNR and CDR2 FQNEAQ (reference sequence). The full variable domain, in which reference TRBV7-9 and TRBJ2-3 provide the parts outside the CDR3, is DTGVSQNPRHKITKRGQNVTFRCDPISEHNRLYWYRQTLGQGPEFLTYFQNEAQLEKSRLLSDRFSAERPKGSFSTLEIQRTEQGDSAMYLCAGGGQHTQYFGPGTRLTVL.

This sequence joins TRBV2 and TRBJ1-1; D uncertain. The CDR3 length is 16 residues. CDR1 and CDR2 from the germline V gene are SNHLY and FYNNEI. V lost 7 bases and J 1 base, leaving 19 bases between the germline ends. The CDR3 region has the DNA TGTGCCAGCAACTCCCGGCTCCTTCGGGGGAACACTGAAGCTTTCTTT. This gives the protein CASNSRLLRGNTEAFF.

Only a few counts were recorded for this clone. The gene calls are TRBV13 and TRBJ2-7, with 7 bases aligning to TRBD2. Germline CDR1 and CDR2: PRHDT and FYEKMQ (reference sequence). The CDR3 totals 17 residues. With V trimmed by 5 bases and J by 3 bases, 16 bases remained unmatched. CDR3 region: CASSLYSGRGSYYEQYF. In DNA, the CDR3 is TGTGCCAGCAGCCTTTATTCCGGACGCGGGAGCTACTACGAGCAGTACTTC.

The chain uses TRBV4-1 and TRBJ2-2; D possibly corresponds to TRBD1 (5 bases). Germline values: CDR1 MGHRA, CDR2 YSYEKL. Between the trimmed V and J ends, which lost 4 bases and 4 bases, there was a span of 25 bases. This CDR3 spans 19 amino acids. The CDR3 DNA sequence: TGCGCCAGCAGCCTACGTCGACAGTTGGGCGAACCAGGCACCGGGGAGCTGTTTTTT. Encoded protein: CASSLRRQLGEPGTGELFF.

The CDR3 protein is CASSLGYYNEKLFF. The CDR3 DNA follows: TGCGCCAGCAGCTTGGGATACTATAATGAAAAACTGTTTTTT. This chain uses TRBV5-1 with TRBJ1-4; D is unresolved. The CDR3 has 14 residues. Trimming removed 0 bases from V and 4 bases from J, with 7 bases in between. Germline V gene lookup returns CDR1 SGHRS and CDR2 YFSETQ.

This chain links TRBV25-1 with TRBJ1-4; TRBD1 is a possible D gene (5 bases). The CDR3 length is 15 residues. Trimming took off 3 bases at V and 5 bases at J, with 13 bases between the two ends. The V gene's germline CDR1 is MGHDK and CDR2 SYGVNS. The CDR3 region is CASSDAKQVNEKLFF. CDR3 sequence (DNA): TGTGCCAGCAGTGATGCTAAACAGGTCAATGAAAAACTGTTTTTT.

This clone was picked up one time. CDR3 sequence (DNA): TGTGCCAGCAGCTTGGGTGACAGGGGTTGGAACGAGCAGTACTTC. It yields the protein CASSLGDRGWNEQYF. The V call is TRBV5-4, the J call TRBJ2-7, with TRBD1 matching 8 bases. With 0 bases clipped from V and 5 bases from J, the junction kept 7 bases outside the gene matches. CDR3 length: 15 residues. Looked up from germline, CDR1 is SGHNT and CDR2 is YYREEE (reference sequence).

The rearrangement uses TRBV19 and TRBJ2-3; 8 nucleotides agree with TRBD1. CDR1 is LNHDA and CDR2 is SQIVND in the germline V gene (reference sequence). J lost 0 bases, V lost 3 bases, and 8 bases had no gene match. CDR3 length equals 17 residues. The CDR3 region has the DNA TGTGCCAGTAGTATTGGGGCAGGGGGCTGGAGCACAGATACGCAGTATTTT. Residues: CASSIGAGGWSTDTQYF.

The chain joins TRBV29-1 to TRBJ2-7; TRBD1 is a possible D gene (5 bases). Deletions cut 2 bases from V and 4 bases from J, with 9 bases between. The CDR3 is 12 amino acids. CDR1 is SQVTM, CDR2 ANQGSEA, per germline. The CDR3 spells CSVELQGYEQYF. CDR3 DNA sequence: TGCAGCGTTGAACTTCAGGGTTACGAGCAGTACTTC.

V usage is TRBV10-2 and J usage is TRBJ2-7; TRBD1 agrees at 7 bases. Germline values: CDR1 WSHSY, CDR2 SAAADI. The CDR3 runs to 13 residues. The V gene end was trimmed by 5 bases and the J gene end by 4 bases; junction bases not matched to a gene: 5. CDR3 sequence: CASSSNRGYEQYF. The CDR3 bases are TGCGCCAGCAGTAGTAACAGGGGTTACGAGCAGTACTTC.

The gene calls are TRBV19 and TRBJ2-1; 9 bases fit TRBD1. Germline V lookup: CDR1 LNHDA, CDR2 SQIVND (reference sequence). The junction had 9 bases not matched to a gene; V was cut back by 5 bases and J by 7 bases. The CDR3 has 15 amino acids. In DNA, the CDR3 is TGTGCCAGTAGTTCCGGGACAGGGAGAATAAATGAGCAGTTCTTC. It encodes CASSSGTGRINEQFF.

The chain joins TRBV5-1 to TRBJ2-1, with D maybe TRBD2 (5 bases). The CDR3 has 14 amino acids. Looked up from germline, CDR1 is SGHRS and CDR2 is YFSETQ. Trimming stripped 1 base from V and 6 bases from J, with 11 bases between. The CDR3 nucleotides read TGCGCCAGCAGCTTGACGGGAATAGGCAATGAGCAGTTCTTC. Translated, it gives CASSLTGIGNEQFF.

The chain links TRBV5-1 to TRBJ2-2; 9 nucleotides align to TRBD1. Germline V CDR1 and CDR2: SGHRS, YFSETQ. After removal of 4 bases from V and 3 bases from J, the junction contained 4 bases not matched to a gene. This CDR3 has 15 amino acids. The CDR3 protein is CASSTGTGYTGELFF. The CDR3 DNA follows: TGCGCCAGCAGCACCGGGACAGGGTACACCGGGGAGCTGTTTTTT.

This clone has a handful of counts. The chain links TRBV6-5 to TRBJ2-5, with unresolved D. The germline V gene encodes CDR1 MNHEY and CDR2 SVGAGI. The CDR3 contains 14 residues. V lost 5 bases, J lost 4 bases, and 14 bases lay in between. The CDR3: CASSPSWRGETQYF. The DNA of the CDR3 is TGTGCCAGCAGTCCGTCATGGAGAGGAGAGACCCAGTACTTC.

This sequence joins TRBV16 and TRBJ1-1; D is unresolved. V was trimmed by 4 bases and J by 0 bases, leaving 15 bases between them. In germline, CDR1 is KGHSY, CDR2 FQNENV. The CDR3 is 16 residues long. The CDR3 DNA is TGTGCCAGCAGCCCCCTGGCCGCTTCAGTGAACACTGAAGCTTTCTTT. This encodes CASSPLAASVNTEAFF.

The rearrangement joins TRBV4-1 to TRBJ2-5, with a weak D call TRBD1 (6 bases). V lost 2 bases to trimming and J lost 1 base, with 14 bases between them. The CDR3 spans 16 residues. Germline V gene lookup returns CDR1 MGHRA and CDR2 YSYEKL. CDR3 sequence: CASSQRTANIQETQYF. In DNA form, the CDR3 reads TGCGCCAGCAGCCAAAGGACAGCAAATATCCAAGAGACCCAGTACTTC.

V and J are TRBV2 and TRBJ2-7; TRBD2 is a possible D gene (7 bases). Germline CDR1 and CDR2: SNHLY and FYNNEI. Trimming took off 6 bases at V and 2 bases at J, with 14 bases between the two ends. The CDR3 consists of 14 residues. CDR3 bases: TGTGCCAGCAGGCCACAGGGAGGGACCTACGAGCAGTACTTC. Translating gives CASRPQGGTYEQYF.

This clone was found once. J is TRBJ1-6 and V is TRBV10-1; D is uncertain. Per the germline V gene, CDR1 is WNHNN and CDR2 is SYGVQD (reference sequence). V dropped 0 bases and J dropped 11 bases, with 8 bases sitting between them. This CDR3 is 13 amino acids long. CDR3 sequence: CASSESGRAPLHF. The DNA for the CDR3 is TGCGCCAGCAGTGAGTCTGGGCGTGCACCCCTCCACTTT.

This CDR3 reads CASSRGSYNEQFF. The CDR3 DNA reads as TGTGCCAGCAGCCGGGGATCCTACAATGAGCAGTTCTTC. This sequence joins TRBV7-3 and TRBJ2-1, with TRBD2 as a possible D gene (5 bases). Looked up from germline, CDR1 is SGHTA and CDR2 is FQGTGA. The CDR3 sequence is 13 residues long. The V gene lost 5 bases and the J gene lost 1 base, with 6 bases spanning the gap.

This clone showed up just once. One junction end disagrees with the germline gene, perhaps due to a read error. J is TRBJ2-2 and V is TRBV7-9; TRBD2 might be the D (6 bases). The CDR3 loop spans 16 amino acids. CDR1 and CDR2 (germline): SEHNR, FQNEAQ (reference sequence). This CDR3 reads CSSSSPGTSNTGELFF. CDR3 DNA sequence: TGTTCCAGCAGCTCCCCCGGGACTTCGAACACCGGGGAGCTGTTTTTT.

CDR3 region: CASSFGASGSYEQYF. The CDR3 region has the DNA TGTGCCAGCAGCTTTGGGGCTAGCGGTTCCTACGAGCAGTACTTC. The V gene is TRBV7-9, the J gene TRBJ2-7; 7 bases line up with TRBD2. This CDR3 spans 15 amino acids. Germline-derived CDR1 and CDR2 are SEHNR and FQNEAQ (reference sequence). The V and J ends lost 3 bases and 1 base, in that order; junction bases with no gene match: 6.

This chain joins TRBV19 and TRBJ1-3, with no clear D. V was cut by 8 bases and J by 0 bases, with 23 bases left in between. Per the germline V gene, CDR1 is LNHDA and CDR2 is SQIVND (reference sequence). This CDR3 region has 18 residues. CDR3 region: CASGPSRAGSFSGNTIYF. Written as DNA, the CDR3 is TGTGCCAGTGGACCCAGTAGAGCGGGGTCGTTCTCTGGAAACACCATATATTTT.

The gene calls are TRBV7-8 and TRBJ2-7; D is perhaps TRBD2 (6 bases). CDR3 size: 14 residues. The germline gives CDR1 SGHVS, CDR2 FQNEAQ. V gave up 5 bases and J gave up 2 bases, with 13 bases separating them. The CDR3 region is CASSAGPTAYEQYF. The CDR3 DNA sequence: TGTGCCAGCAGCGCGGGACCGACTGCCTACGAGCAGTACTTC.